The T cell receptor (beta chain) described here comes from a study of blood T cells in healthy people across ages. Study results and caveats: Older individuals had lower TCR beta diversity per million T cells (the decline was roughly linear). More naive CD4+ cells and higher diversity were found in long-lived than in aged donors.

Per-sample PBMC isolation yielded at least 6.5 million cells. A J-beta primer mix and a sample-barcoded 5' primer were used in a second PCR of about 7 to 12 cycles. TCRdb reanalysed the 5' RACE reads using MiXCR and keeps one entry per CDR3 protein. Of about 1.8 million distinct CDR3 sequences in the sample, around 48% are singletons; the top ten hold over 2%. As concerns this clonotype: Its target is not known.

The sequence derives from a woman aged 40 to 50 in good health. Sequenced: blood.

CDR3 sequence (DNA): TGTGCCAGCGATGCACAGGGGTTGGACTATGGCTACACCTTC. The encoded protein is CASDAQGLDYGYTF. This sequence joins TRBV2 and TRBJ1-2; TRBD1 aligns across 7 bases. J was trimmed by 3 bases and V by 8 bases; bases with no gene match: 9. Germline V gives CDR1 SNHLY, CDR2 FYNNEI. The CDR3 has 14 amino acids.